This T cell receptor (beta chain) was retrieved from a study of cytomegalovirus exposure and HLA in healthy donors. Whole-study findings and limits: As immune exposure information, only CMV serostatus was available.

As for this clone: Its target is unknown.

Researchers ran the PCR with 60 Vbeta and 13 Jbeta primers. Sequencing was performed with immunoSEQ multiplex PCR; in TCRdb, only in-frame clones are kept and a portion is missing. The sample holds around 20,000 clones, around 80% seen once. V lost 4 bases, J lost 0 bases, and 15 bases lay in between. Germline CDR1 SGHTA, CDR2 FQGNSA. The length of the CDR3 is 16 residues. The chain carries TRBV7-2 and TRBJ1-2; possible D gene TRBD1, 6 bases. This TCR was sampled from a human donor in good health. The sample consisted of PBMCs. CDR3 protein: CASSSRTVRTNYGYTF. In nucleotides, the CDR3 is TGTGCCAGCAGCTCCCGGACAGTCAGAACTAACTATGGCTACACCTTC.